This T cell receptor beta chain was sequenced for a study of cytomegalovirus exposure and HLA in healthy donors. Germline V lookup: CDR1 SGHTA, CDR2 FQGTGA. This CDR3 is built from 15 residues. Trimming cost V 2 bases and J 5 bases; bases outside gene matches: 7. The PCR ran on 60 Vbeta and 13 Jbeta primers. The assay was immunoSEQ multiplex PCR, and TCRdb's table has in-frame clones only and misses some. Among 150,000 to 200,000 clones listed, roughly 80% were seen once. Nominally healthy donors were sampled, though unrecorded immune exposures were likely. Comments on this clone: Its antigen remains unidentified.

Overall study findings and caveats: Generally TCR sequences proved uncommon, though certain public TCRs appeared in numerous donors.

Input material: PBMCs. The rearrangement links TRBV7-3 to TRBJ2-3; 7 bases are a match to TRBD2. The receptor's source is a man in his fifties or sixties in good health and CMV-seropositive. The CDR3 nucleotides read TGTGCCAGCAGCTTACATCTAGCGGAGGAAGATACGCAGTATTTT. Translated: CASSLHLAEEDTQYF.